A single sample gave rise to the 22 T cell receptor beta chains below, sequenced in a study of blood T cell repertoires in COVID-19. Only in-frame clones appear in the TCRdb table, and some are missing; sequencing was by immunoSEQ multiplex PCR. The sample holds 500,000 or so clones; around 87% are singletons and the top ten take around 0.7%. The sample comprised PBMCs or T cells enriched from blood (not recorded which). All receptors come from a woman aged 18 to 35 who had recovered from COVID-19.

In its sample, this clone was seen a few times. This CDR3 is CAWTGTGGTQPQHF. The CDR3 bases are TGTGCCTGGACCGGGACAGGGGGCACTCAGCCCCAGCATTTT. This sequence joins TRBV30 and TRBJ1-5; TRBD1 aligns across 12 bases. V lost 4 bases, J lost 6 bases, and 4 bases stayed unmatched. The CDR3 runs 14 residues. Germline V CDR1 and CDR2: GTSNPN, SVGIG (reference sequence).

The rearrangement uses TRBV24-1 and TRBJ2-3; weak D call: TRBD2 (6 bases). The germline gives CDR1 KGHDR, CDR2 SFDVKD. V shed 3 bases and J shed 10 bases, with 19 bases lying between them. The CDR3 has 15 amino acids. The DNA for the CDR3 is TGTGCCACCAGTGATCCCCAACAAGGTCCGGGGGCGCAGTATTTT. Protein sequence: CATSDPQQGPGAQYF.

The rearrangement joins TRBV4-1 to TRBJ2-1, with TRBD1 identical over 8 bases. Unmatched junction bases numbered 8, after V lost 4 bases and J lost 6 bases. This CDR3 has 15 residues. Germline V CDR1 and CDR2: MGHRA, YSYEKL. CDR3 DNA: TGCGCCAGCAGCCCGGACAGGGAGCTGGGCAATGAGCAGTTCTTC. It specifies CASSPDRELGNEQFF.

CDR3 sequence (DNA): TGTGCCAGCAGCTTCGGCGGCGGGGCGGGCACCGGGGAGCTGTTTTTT. Its protein is CASSFGGGAGTGELFF. The chain uses TRBV7-2 and TRBJ2-2; TRBD2 might be the D (6 bases). V lost 3 bases and J 4 bases, leaving 15 bases between the germline ends. Germline V gene data show CDR1 as SGHTA and CDR2 as FQGNSA. The length of the CDR3 is 16 residues.

The gene calls are TRBV28 and TRBJ2-2, with D possibly being TRBD1 (6 bases). The CDR3 consists of 18 residues. CDR1 is MDHEN, CDR2 SYDVKM, per germline. The V end lost 4 bases, the J end lost 2 bases, and 20 bases lay between the germline ends. The CDR3 bases are TGTGCCAGCAGTTCTAAAAGACAGGCCGGGACCAACACCGGGGAGCTGTTTTTT. Its protein product is CASSSKRQAGTNTGELFF.

The chain links TRBV28 to TRBJ1-5; D is unclear. V lost 5 bases and J lost 6, with 8 bases in between. This CDR3 spans 12 amino acids. Germline CDR1 MDHEN, CDR2 SYDVKM. The CDR3 spells CASSGGGQPQHF. CDR3 nucleotide sequence: TGTGCCAGCAGTGGAGGCGGTCAGCCCCAGCATTTT.

The chain carries TRBV2 and TRBJ2-7, with TRBD2 identical over 8 bases. The CDR3 runs to 13 residues. The germline V gene encodes CDR1 SNHLY and CDR2 FYNNEI. V lost 5 bases, J lost 3 bases, and 3 bases stayed unmatched. CDR3 loop: CASSILAGYEQYF. Here the CDR3 DNA reads TGTGCCAGCAGTATCCTAGCGGGCTACGAGCAGTACTTC.

This clone was seen just once. This chain uses TRBV5-1 with TRBJ1-1; tentatively, D is TRBD1 (5 bases). This CDR3 is 15 amino acids long. Germline V lookup: CDR1 SGHRS, CDR2 YFSETQ. V dropped 3 bases and J dropped 2 bases, with 14 bases sitting between them. The CDR3 loop reads CASSSNPDTNTEAFF. Here the CDR3 DNA reads TGCGCCAGCAGCTCCAACCCGGACACTAACACTGAAGCTTTCTTT.

The gene calls are TRBV4-1 and TRBJ2-3; 7 bases map to TRBD1. The CDR3 spans 18 residues. Germline V gene lookup returns CDR1 MGHRA and CDR2 YSYEKL. The V and J ends lost 1 base and 2 bases, in that order; junction bases with no gene match: 12. In nucleotides, the CDR3 is TGCGCCAGCAGCCAAGGAGGAGCAGGGGGTCCCCTCACAGATACGCAGTATTTT. Protein sequence: CASSQGGAGGPLTDTQYF.

V and J are TRBV6-1 and TRBJ1-6; D is undetermined. Germline V lookup: CDR1 MNHNS, CDR2 SASEGT. This CDR3 is 14 amino acids long. V lost 3 bases and J 3 bases, leaving 6 bases between the germline ends. CDR3 bases: TGTGCCAGCAGTGATTACAACTATAATTCACCCCTCCACTTT. Translating gives CASSDYNYNSPLHF.

V gene TRBV30 combines with J gene TRBJ1-3; D not certain. This CDR3 has 15 amino acids. The V end lost 2 bases, the J end lost 0 bases, and 11 bases lay between the germline ends. CDR1 and CDR2 (germline): GTSNPN, SVGIG (reference sequence). As DNA, the CDR3 is TGTGCCTGGAGTCTAGAGGGAACCTCTGGAAACACCATATATTTT. Translation: CAWSLEGTSGNTIYF.

The chain uses TRBV5-1 and TRBJ2-5; TRBD2 matches at 10 bases. The J segment lost 4 bases and the V segment lost 1 base, leaving 7 bases of the junction unmatched. CDR1 and CDR2 from the germline V gene are SGHRS and YFSETQ. This CDR3 has 16 amino acids. The CDR3 loop is CASSLNIAGGPETQYF. For the CDR3, the DNA is TGCGCCAGCAGCTTGAATATAGCGGGGGGCCCAGAGACCCAGTACTTC.

This chain links TRBV3-1 (or the pseudogene TRBV3-2) with TRBJ2-3; 9 bases are a match to TRBD2. V lost 0 bases, J lost 2 bases, and 6 bases stayed unmatched. This CDR3 is built from 17 residues. CDR1 LGHDT and CDR2 YNNKEL come from the germline V gene (reference sequence). The CDR3 spells CASSQDWRGGPTDTQYF. The DNA of the CDR3 is TGTGCCAGCAGCCAAGATTGGCGGGGGGGCCCCACAGATACGCAGTATTTT.

The J gene is TRBJ2-1, the V gene TRBV10-2; D not certain. V lost 1 base, J lost 3 bases, and 22 bases lay in between. This CDR3 has 19 residues. Per the germline V gene, CDR1 is WSHSY and CDR2 is SAAADI. This CDR3 reads CASSEFGWKTSGVYNEQFF. The DNA for the CDR3 is TGCGCCAGCAGTGAGTTTGGATGGAAAACGAGTGGAGTCTACAATGAGCAGTTCTTC.

The J gene is TRBJ1-5, the V gene TRBV2, with 8 nucleotides matching TRBD1. The CDR3 contains 14 residues. Germline loops: CDR1 SNHLY, CDR2 FYNNEI. V was clipped by 4 bases and J by 4 bases; unmatched bases: 3. The CDR3 DNA is TGTGCCAGCAGTGGTGGGGACAGGAATCAGCCCCAGCATTTT. Translated, it gives CASSGGDRNQPQHF.

J is TRBJ2-6 and V is TRBV23-1; TRBD2 matches 7 bases. TRBV23-1 is recorded as an ORF, its role being uncertain. Trimming took 8 bases from V and 11 from J; bases not matched to a gene: 18. The CDR3 sequence is 16 residues long. The CDR3 DNA is TGCGCCAGCGCCCCGAGGAGCGGGACTCAACACCACGTCCTGACTTTC. It yields the protein CASAPRSGTQHHVLTF.

This clone appeared a few times. For the CDR3, the DNA is TGTGCCAGCAGCTGGCGGACAGGGGGTCGGGAAAAACTGTTTTTT. Translating it yields CASSWRTGGREKLFF. V is TRBV5-6 and J is TRBJ1-4; 10 positions match TRBD1. The V gene end was trimmed by 3 bases and the J gene end by 8 bases; junction bases not matched to a gene: 7. The CDR3 runs 15 residues. Looked up from germline, CDR1 is SGHDT and CDR2 is YYEEEE.

This rearrangement joins TRBV6-4 to TRBJ1-2; TRBD1 matches at 10 bases. Germline CDR1 reads MRHNA; CDR2 reads SNTAGT. After removal of 5 bases from V and 8 bases from J, the junction contained 14 bases not matched to a gene. The CDR3 extends over 16 amino acids. The CDR3: CASSPTLRTGGVGYTF. In nucleotides, the CDR3 is TGTGCCAGCAGTCCCACACTTCGGACAGGGGGAGTCGGCTACACCTTC.

The chain joins TRBV30 to TRBJ1-2, with D possibly being TRBD1 (5 bases). Between the trimmed V and J ends, which lost 5 bases and 7 bases, there was a span of 17 bases. Germline CDR1 reads GTSNPN; CDR2 reads SVGIG (reference sequence). The length of the CDR3 is 13 residues. The CDR3 DNA is TGTGCCTGGGGTGGGGGGAATGAGATTGGCTACACCTTC. It encodes CAWGGGNEIGYTF.

This chain joins TRBV27 and TRBJ2-7; possibly TRBD1 for D (6 bases). Trimming removed 3 bases from V and 2 bases from J, with 14 bases in between. Looked up from germline, CDR1 is MNHEY and CDR2 is SMNVEV (reference sequence). This CDR3 comprises 15 residues. CDR3 loop: CASSFSGRGPYEQYF. The CDR3 DNA sequence: TGTGCCAGCAGTTTCTCCGGCAGGGGCCCCTACGAGCAGTACTTC.

This clone was observed once. J is TRBJ1-5 and V is TRBV2; D call uncertain. CDR1 and CDR2 from the germline V gene are SNHLY and FYNNEI. Trimming left V 6 bases short and J 7 bases short, with 13 bases between. The CDR3 is 13 residues long. Written as DNA, the CDR3 is TGTGCCAGCAGGGGAGTGGGAGGACAGCCCCAGCATTTT. This gives the protein CASRGVGGQPQHF. Supplemented by reference TRBV2 and TRBJ1-5, the full variable domain reads EPEVTQTPSHQVTQMGQEVILRCVPISNHLYFYWYRQILGQKVEFLVSFYNNEISEKSEIFDDQFSVERPDGSNFTLKIRSTKLEDSAMYFCASRGVGGQPQHFGDGTRLSIL.

This clone was counted once. This chain connects TRBV5-1 to TRBJ1-2; TRBD1 is a possible D gene (6 bases). The CDR3 has 16 residues. Trimming removed 5 bases at V and 4 bases at J, with 21 bases between. CDR1 and CDR2 from the germline V gene are SGHRS and YFSETQ. In nucleotides, the CDR3 is TGCGCCAGCAGAGGGCCAGGGGCAGGGGAAATCTATGGCTACACCTTC. Translation: CASRGPGAGEIYGYTF.